One and the same sample provided the 6 T cell receptor beta chains below, sequenced in a study of regulatory T cells in long-lasting Graves disease. Time point given: persistent/refractory GD, antithyroid drugs over 5 years with positive TRAb. The authors made the TCR library using RNA they extracted from PBMCs. In building TCR beta libraries, iRepertoire HTBI primers were used together with Arm-PCR of CDR3 regions. TCRdb reprocessed the multiplex PCR reads with MiXCR, giving one entry per CDR3 protein. The sample carries 400,000 to 500,000 distinct CDR3 sequences, roughly 21% recorded once. The sequencing here drew on peripheral blood mononuclear cells (PBMCs), taken when the disease was refractory, from a patient treated with antithyroid drugs. These receptors were obtained from a female donor with Graves disease.

This chain joins TRBV5-5 and TRBJ2-6, with TRBD1 as a possible D gene (6 bases). Trimming removed 0 bases at V and 2 bases at J, with 9 bases between. In germline, CDR1 is SGHKS, CDR2 YYEKEE (reference sequence). CDR3 length: 16 amino acids. The CDR3 sequence: CASSLDRAAGANVLTF. The CDR3, as DNA: TGTGCCAGCAGCTTGGACAGGGCGGCTGGGGCCAACGTCCTGACTTTC.

As to this clonotype: This is likely an artifact of a read error, given a far larger clone one base away. The chain uses TRBV11-3 and TRBJ2-7; no definite D call. Germline lookup yields CDR1 SGHNT and CDR2 YENEEA. The CDR3 loop spans 13 amino acids. The germline V and J ends were trimmed by 3 bases and 6 bases, with 12 bases remaining between them. CDR3 bases: TGTGCCAGCAGCTTGTCTAGTTCCCGCGAGCAGTACTTC. Protein product: CASSLSSSREQYF.

The sample holds a few counts of this clonotype. V and J are TRBV12-3 or TRBV12-4 and TRBJ2-6; the D is unclear. V was clipped by 3 bases and J by 0 bases, with 9 bases between them. The CDR3 consists of 16 residues. CDR3 nucleotide sequence: TGTGCCAGCAGTTTGCTAGGAGCCTCTGGGGCCAACGTCCTGACTTTC. As protein: CASSLLGASGANVLTF.

The gene calls are TRBV9 and TRBJ1-1; perhaps TRBD1 as D (5 bases). The germline CDR1 and CDR2 sequences are SGDLS and YYNGEE. Deletions cut 3 bases from V and 5 bases from J, with 17 bases between. This CDR3 region has 15 residues. CDR3 protein: CASSGGHSTSTEAFF. The CDR3 nucleotides are TGTGCCAGCAGCGGAGGACATTCTACGTCGACTGAAGCTTTCTTT.

The CDR3, as DNA: TGTGCCTGGAGCCGACCTCTCAATTGGGAAAACACCATATATTTT. Amino acids: CAWSRPLNWENTIYF. The chain employs TRBV30 and TRBJ1-3; D gene ambiguous. This CDR3 contains 15 residues. Trimming left V 3 bases short and J 6 bases short, with 18 bases between. Germline values: CDR1 GTSNPN, CDR2 SVGIG (reference sequence).

The V call is TRBV15, the J call TRBJ1-5; 8 nucleotides match TRBD1. Germline-derived CDR1 and CDR2 are LNHNV and YYDKDF (reference sequence). CDR3 size: 14 residues. V lost 2 bases and J lost 6; bases outside the gene matches: 3. CDR3 nucleotide sequence: TGTGCCACCAGCAGATCCAGGGGGCCTCAGCCCCAGCATTTT. This encodes CATSRSRGPQPQHF.